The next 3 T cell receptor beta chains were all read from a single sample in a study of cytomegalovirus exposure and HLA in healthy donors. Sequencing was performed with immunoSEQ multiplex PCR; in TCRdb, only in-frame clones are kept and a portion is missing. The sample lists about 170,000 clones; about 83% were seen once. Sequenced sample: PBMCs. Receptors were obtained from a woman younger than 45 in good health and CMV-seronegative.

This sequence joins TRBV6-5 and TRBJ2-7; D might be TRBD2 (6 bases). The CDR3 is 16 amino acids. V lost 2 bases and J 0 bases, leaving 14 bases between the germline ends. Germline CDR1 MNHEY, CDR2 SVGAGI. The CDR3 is CASSYLSGTHSYEQYF. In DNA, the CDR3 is TGTGCCAGCAGTTACCTTTCCGGGACTCACTCCTACGAGCAGTACTTC.

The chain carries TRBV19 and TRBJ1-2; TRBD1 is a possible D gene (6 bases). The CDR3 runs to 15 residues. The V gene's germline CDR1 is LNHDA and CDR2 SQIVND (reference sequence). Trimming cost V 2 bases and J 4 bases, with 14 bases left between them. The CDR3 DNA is TGTGCCAGTAGTATATCCGCAGGACAGCTCTATGGCTACACCTTC. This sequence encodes CASSISAGQLYGYTF.

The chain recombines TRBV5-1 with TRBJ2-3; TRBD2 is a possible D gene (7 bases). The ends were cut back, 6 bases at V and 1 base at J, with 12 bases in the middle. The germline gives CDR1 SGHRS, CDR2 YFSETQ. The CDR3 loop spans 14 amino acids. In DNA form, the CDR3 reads TGCGCCAGCAAGCGGGACACCGGCACAGATACGCAGTATTTT. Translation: CASKRDTGTDTQYF.